This T cell receptor beta chain was profiled in a study of cytomegalovirus exposure and HLA in healthy donors. As regards this clone: Its antigen is still unknown.

Donors consisted of healthy bone marrow donors. Each donor was nominally healthy when sampled (though unrecorded immune exposures were likely). Study-wide results and caveats: Indistinguishable V segments such as TRBV6-2 and TRBV6-3 were excluded. A later analysis reported that several of the most significant clusters appeared to be linked to common viral pathogens, among them Epstein-Barr virus.

Primers: 60 Vbeta forward and 13 Jbeta reverse. Only in-frame clones appear in the TCRdb table, and some are missing; sequencing was by immunoSEQ multiplex PCR. Found here are 85,000 to 90,000 clones; the top ten clones hold 15%. CDR3 length: 13 residues. V was pared by 8 bases and J by 4 bases, with 14 bases between. Germline values: CDR1 MNHEY, CDR2 SMNVEV (reference sequence). This clonotype was obtained from a middle-aged man in good health and CMV-seropositive. Sequencing was carried out using PBMCs. The rearrangement uses TRBV27 and TRBJ2-5; the D gene is possibly TRBD1 (5 bases). Written as DNA, the CDR3 is TGTGCCAGCGGTGACCTTGGGGCAGAGACCCAGTACTTC. It is translated as CASGDLGAETQYF.